The source of this TCR beta chain is a study of graft-versus-host responses after intestinal transplantation (dated by TCRdb to about 2021). Regarding the complete study: The transplants that recipients got were multivisceral, liver-intestinal, or isolated intestinal. Anti-thymocyte globulin induction was given to all recipients, followed by maintenance tacrolimus and steroids for approximately 3 years. Bulk TCR-beta CDR3 sequencing was used to track graft-versus-host and host-versus-graft alloreactive T cell clones in the graft, circulation and bone marrow after intestinal transplantation. To identify alloreactive clones, pre-transplant mixed lymphocyte reaction products were sequenced and then compared with unstimulated pre-transplant donor and recipient T cells. A cohort of roughly 25 intestinal transplant recipients, including one retransplant, was enrolled, and a few patients lacking pretransplant specimens were excluded. A peak of at least 4% donor T cells among recipient peripheral blood mononuclear cells was the definition used for donor T cell macrochimerism. Rather than being sequenced by the commercial service, samples from a few later patients were sequenced in-house on an Illumina MiSeq and processed with MiXCR.

What the work shows at the level of the full study, not this receptor alone: The relatively low number and heterogeneity of intestinal transplant patients limited the conclusions. High GvH to HvG T cell clonal ratios were observed in the allografts of patients with donor T cell macrochimerism. Early after transplant, declines in HvG clones were associated with peak levels of circulating GvH clones. GvH clones were found in recipient bone marrow, and some of the GvH clones appeared earlier in ileal mucosa or blood, which is consistent with an intestinal mucosal origin.

The library was made by the immunoSEQ multiplex PCR assay. For most patients, genomic DNA was isolated using the Qiagen DNeasy Blood and Tissue Kit and was shipped frozen to Adaptive Biotechnologies for TCR sequencing. Adaptive Biotechnologies carried out high-throughput TCR-beta CDR3 sequencing of genomic DNA for most patients. From the authors' description of their analysis: Adaptive's ImmunoSEQ software supplied the TCR sequencing data for 18 patients, while MiXCR and VDJtools were used to process three other patients. CD4 versus CD8 sorting errors were corrected by removing sequences found in both subsets at a frequency ratio below 5:1. CDR3 nucleotide sequences shared between donor and recipient were removed because the origin of such sequences could not be assigned. To count as alloreactive, a clone needed at least 2-fold expansion over unstimulated cells and a minimum CFSE-low frequency of 0.002% (template counts) or 0.001% (read counts). Mappable clones were those detected in sequenced pre-transplant spleen, lymph node, or MLR CFSE-low populations of the donor or recipient. The cumulative frequency of alloreactive clones was calculated as a percentage of all sequences, weighted by copy number. The clones in this table, taken by TCRdb from immuneACCESS, are in-frame only. Not every clone is retained; where verified, under half of the shortfall comes from an unresolved V gene, and the cause of the rest is unknown. V, J and clone size derive from that table, while D and trimming were established from the DNA sequence. The table for this sample lists just over 85,000 clones; approximately 90% of them were counted only once. Around 0.38% of the sample goes to the ten largest clones.

Concerning this clone itself: There is no known antigen for this receptor. The sample holds no much larger clone one base away, and base qualities are not on file.

The time point label, as the study defines it: cells obtained before transplantation from donor or recipient. CD3+CD4+ and CD3+CD8+ populations were FACS-sorted from unstimulated pre-transplant donor and recipient cells taken from spleen or lymph nodes. The sequence was obtained from a human donor who was the organ donor for an intestinal transplant. Sequenced here: unstimulated CD8+ T cells sorted from spleen or lymph node cells, sampled before transplant.

CDR3 reads: CAISELDRADNEQFF. The DNA reads as follows: TGTGCCATCAGTGAGTTGGACAGGGCCGACAATGAGCAGTTCTTC. The V and J segments used are TRBV10-3 and TRBJ2-1; TRBD1 aligns with 8 central bases. At the junction V is shortened by 1 base and J by 5 bases; bases outside the gene matches: 4. CDR1 and CDR2 are drawn from the germline V gene: ENHRY, SYGVKD. The CDR3 starts with the cysteine, ends with the phenylalanine, and has 15 residues. Only the CDR3 region is kept as DNA, spanning 45 bases read in frame from base 1.